These 18 T cell receptor beta chains originate from one sample sequenced in a study of blood T cell repertoires in COVID-19. Sequencing used immunoSEQ multiplex PCR; TCRdb keeps in-frame clones, though not all of them. The table has about 280,000 clones, around 85% seen once. What was sequenced was peripheral blood. Receptor source: a man aged 50 to 60 with active or convalescent COVID-19.

The gene calls are TRBV24-1 and TRBJ2-5; TRBD2 agrees at 8 bases. The germline V gene encodes CDR1 KGHDR and CDR2 SFDVKD. CDR3 length equals 13 residues. Unmatched junction bases numbered 0, after V lost 2 bases and J lost 5 bases. The CDR3 sequence: CATSDSSGETQYF. CDR3 bases: TGTGCCACCAGTGATTCTAGCGGGGAGACCCAGTACTTC.

There are a few counts of this clone. The chain recombines TRBV11-2 with TRBJ1-2, with 7 bases that match TRBD1. V was clipped by 4 bases and J by 5 bases; unmatched bases: 10. The CDR3 totals 15 residues. Looked up from germline, CDR1 is SGHAT and CDR2 is FQNNGV. CDR3 sequence: CASSSPQGVGYGYTF. As DNA, the CDR3 is TGTGCCAGCAGCTCCCCCCAGGGGGTGGGATATGGCTACACCTTC.

This chain joins TRBV14 and TRBJ2-2; D is possibly TRBD2 (5 bases). Trimming cost V 6 bases and J 7 bases, with 12 bases left between them. The CDR3 has 13 amino acids. CDR1 is SGHDN, CDR2 FVKESK, per germline. The CDR3 region has the DNA TGTGCCAGCAGGCCTCGGGGTATCGGGGAGCTGTTTTTT. This sequence encodes CASRPRGIGELFF.

This chain joins TRBV10-2 and TRBJ2-5; a weak D match, TRBD2 (5 bases). The germline CDR1 and CDR2 sequences are WSHSY and SAAADI. The CDR3 is made up of 14 amino acids. V shed 4 bases and J shed 4 bases, with 13 bases lying between them. The CDR3 bases are TGCGCCAGCAGTGCACTAGGGAAGGGAGAGACCCAGTACTTC. This codes for CASSALGKGETQYF.

J is TRBJ2-7 and V is TRBV30; TRBD2 might be the D (7 bases). V was pared by 2 bases and J by 4 bases, with 12 bases between. CDR1 GTSNPN and CDR2 SVGIG come from the germline V gene (reference sequence). The CDR3 is 13 residues long. In nucleotides, the CDR3 is TGTGCCTGGAGTAGGGGGGGGAGGTACGAGCAGTACTTC. It translates to CAWSRGGRYEQYF.

The chain links TRBV14 to TRBJ1-1; 8 bases align to TRBD1. The CDR3 covers 16 residues. CDR1 is SGHDN, CDR2 FVKESK, per germline. With 4 bases clipped from V and 1 base from J, the junction kept 8 bases outside the gene matches. The CDR3 bases are TGTGCCAGCAGCCCCCAGGGGGCGCGGGGGAACACTGAAGCTTTCTTT. Translation: CASSPQGARGNTEAFF.

The V and J genes are TRBV6-2 or TRBV6-3 and TRBJ1-1; D is ambiguous. CDR1 and CDR2 from the germline V gene are MNHEY and SVGEGT. V dropped 2 bases and J dropped 0 bases, with 4 bases sitting between them. The CDR3 runs 13 residues. The DNA of the CDR3 is TGTGCCAGCAGTTACCGGGTGAACACTGAAGCTTTCTTT. Translated, it gives CASSYRVNTEAFF.

The rearrangement joins TRBV10-1 to TRBJ1-1; weak D call: TRBD1 (6 bases). The V gene lost 3 bases and the J gene lost 0 bases, with 20 bases spanning the gap. The germline CDR1 and CDR2 sequences are WNHNN and SYGVQD (reference sequence). The CDR3 has 18 amino acids. CDR3 bases: TGCGCCAGCAGTGATCCGATTCAACAGGACAGAGTGAACACTGAAGCTTTCTTT. This translates into CASSDPIQQDRVNTEAFF.

V usage is TRBV2 and J usage is TRBJ2-6, with a possible D match to TRBD1 (5 bases). Between the trimmed V and J ends, which lost 4 bases and 1 base, there was a span of 8 bases. CDR3 length equals 15 residues. Germline loops: CDR1 SNHLY, CDR2 FYNNEI. The CDR3 here is CASSVRTSGANVLTF. DNA for the CDR3: TGTGCCAGCAGTGTTCGGACATCTGGGGCCAACGTCCTGACTTTC.

This chain uses TRBV29-1 with TRBJ2-3, with D uncertain. The CDR3 contains 14 residues. V lost 4 bases to trimming and J lost 2 bases, with 13 bases between them. Germline loops: CDR1 SQVTM, CDR2 ANQGSEA. DNA for the CDR3: TGCAGCGTTGTCGCGGCAGCAAACACAGATACGCAGTATTTT. Amino acids: CSVVAAANTDTQYF.

This chain joins TRBV5-8 and TRBJ2-3, with TRBD1 matching 12 bases. This CDR3 has 16 residues. The germline gives CDR1 SGHTS, CDR2 YDEGEE. The junction had 7 bases not matched to a gene; V was cut back by 3 bases and J by 5 bases. This CDR3 is CASSSPGTGGEDTQYF. Written as DNA, the CDR3 is TGTGCCAGCAGCTCACCCGGGACAGGGGGCGAAGATACGCAGTATTTT.

Concerning this clone: As the CDR3 is not closed by the conserved phenylalanine or tryptophan, this likely results from a read error. No DNA is shown, since the ends of the CDR3 on it are uncertain; the CDR3 is the one TCRdb lists. This chain links TRBV9 with TRBJ1-1; TRBD1, the D gene given by the table, was not confirmed from the DNA. The germline V gene encodes CDR1 SGDLS and CDR2 YYNGEE. The CDR3 is made up of 13 amino acids, end residues included. CDR3 sequence reads: CASSPGTGGPRTI.

The chain employs TRBV2 and TRBJ1-1; D gene unclear. V was shortened by 6 bases and J by 1 base, with 12 bases between the two germline ends. From germline, CDR1 is SNHLY and CDR2 FYNNEI. The CDR3 runs to 14 residues. CDR3 in DNA: TGTGCCAGCAGAGAACAGCGAAAGAACACTGAAGCTTTCTTT. Translating it yields CASREQRKNTEAFF. Looking up the rest from reference TRBV2 and TRBJ1-1 gives the full variable domain: EPEVTQTPSHQVTQMGQEVILRCVPISNHLYFYWYRQILGQKVEFLVSFYNNEISEKSEIFDDQFSVERPDGSNFTLKIRSTKLEDSAMYFCASREQRKNTEAFFGQGTRLTVV.

The chain recombines TRBV5-1 with TRBJ2-3; 7 nucleotides align to TRBD2. In germline, CDR1 is SGHRS, CDR2 YFSETQ. After removal of 4 bases from V and 2 bases from J, the junction contained 4 bases not matched to a gene. CDR3 length: 14 residues. The CDR3, as DNA: TGCGCCAGCAGCCCCGGGACTAACACAGATACGCAGTATTTT. This gives the protein CASSPGTNTDTQYF.

In this sample, this clone turned up a few times. The chain is built from TRBV7-8 and TRBJ2-7, with D tentatively TRBD1 (5 bases). Germline V CDR1 and CDR2: SGHVS, FQNEAQ. This CDR3 is built from 14 residues. Trimming stripped 5 bases from V and 6 bases from J, with 17 bases between. The CDR3 nucleotides are TGTGCCAGCAGCCCCAGGGTAGTGGGTCGCGAGCAGTACTTC. It codes for CASSPRVVGREQYF.

CDR3 nucleotides: TGTGCCAGCAGCCTCGGGACTAGCGGGAGGCAGTACGAGCAGTACTTC. Residues: CASSLGTSGRQYEQYF. The gene calls are TRBV4-2 and TRBJ2-7; 15 nucleotides match TRBD2. This CDR3 is built from 16 residues. V dropped 4 bases and J dropped 4; count of bases not matched to a gene: 5. Germline V CDR1 and CDR2: LGHNA, YNFKEQ.

The rearrangement joins TRBV10-3 to TRBJ1-2; a possible D gene is TRBD1 (6 bases). Deletions cut 10 bases from V and 3 bases from J, with 15 bases between. This CDR3 has 13 amino acids. Per germline, CDR1 ENHRY and CDR2 SYGVKD. CDR3 sequence: CATATGSYYGYTF. CDR3 DNA: TGTGCCACGGCAACAGGGTCCTACTATGGCTACACCTTC.

The genes are TRBV5-6 and TRBJ1-1; no clear D. The CDR3 contains 14 residues. The germline V and J ends were trimmed by 2 bases and 1 base, with 9 bases remaining between them. CDR1 and CDR2 from the germline V gene are SGHDT and YYEEEE. DNA of the CDR3: TGTGCCAGCAGCTTTCCCAGCGGGAACACTGAAGCTTTCTTT. Its protein is CASSFPSGNTEAFF.